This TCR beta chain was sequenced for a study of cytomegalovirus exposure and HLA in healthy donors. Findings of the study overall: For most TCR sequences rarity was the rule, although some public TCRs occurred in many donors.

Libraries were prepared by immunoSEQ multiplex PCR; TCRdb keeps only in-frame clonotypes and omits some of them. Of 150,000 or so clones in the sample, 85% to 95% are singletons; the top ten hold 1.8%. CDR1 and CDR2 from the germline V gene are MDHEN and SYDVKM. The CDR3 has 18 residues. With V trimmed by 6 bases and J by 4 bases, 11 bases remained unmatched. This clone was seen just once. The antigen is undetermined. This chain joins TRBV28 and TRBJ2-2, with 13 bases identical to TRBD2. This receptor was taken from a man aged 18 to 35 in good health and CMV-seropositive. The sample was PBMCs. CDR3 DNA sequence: TGTGCCAGCAGCCCGGGGACTAGCGGGATGGCGGGCACCGGGGAGCTGTTTTTT. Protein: CASSPGTSGMAGTGELFF.